One TCR beta chain is described in this entry. No cognate antigen has been identified for it. Within one base of it there is no much larger clone, and no base qualities were kept. The data originate from a study of T cell changes during pregnancy in multiple sclerosis (dated by TCRdb to the late 2010s). Background for the entire study: The study examined how the T cell repertoire changed over the course of pregnancy in women with multiple sclerosis.

Library creation used the immunoSEQ multiplex PCR assay. Sourced from immuneACCESS, this table was stored by TCRdb with only in-frame sequences that have V and J called. A share of the clones is absent; for the studies checked, an unresolved V gene accounts for under half, and the remainder has no known explanation. In this sample the table shows approximately 60,000 clones, roughly 94% of which occur a single time. About 3% of the sample rests with the top ten. The germline V gene gives CDR1 as SGHDT and CDR2 as YYEEEE. V is cut by 5 bases and J by 4 bases, and the space between the germline ends is 12 bases. Counted from cysteine to phenylalanine, this CDR3 has 13 amino acids. The entry retains the CDR3 DNA only, 39 bases that are in frame from base 1.

Rearrangement joined TRBV5-6 to TRBJ1-1; no D gene can be assigned with confidence. This specimen consisted of CD8+ T cells from peripheral blood mononuclear cells, obtained in the third trimester of pregnancy. This receptor was identified in a female donor with multiple sclerosis, enrolled in a pregnancy study. The sequence in DNA is TGTGCCAGCAGTGTGAGGGTTTCCACTGAAGCTTTCTTT. This encodes CASSVRVSTEAFF.